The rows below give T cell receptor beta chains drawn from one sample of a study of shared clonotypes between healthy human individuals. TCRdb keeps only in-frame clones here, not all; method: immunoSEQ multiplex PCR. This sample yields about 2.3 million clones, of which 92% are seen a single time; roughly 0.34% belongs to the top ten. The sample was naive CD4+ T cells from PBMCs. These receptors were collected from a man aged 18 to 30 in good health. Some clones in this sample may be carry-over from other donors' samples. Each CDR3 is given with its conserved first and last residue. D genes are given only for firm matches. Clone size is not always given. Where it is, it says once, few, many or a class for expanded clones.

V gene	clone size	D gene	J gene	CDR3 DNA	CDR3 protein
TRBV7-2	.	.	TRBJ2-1	TGTGCCAGCAGCTCTTTCATGGGCAATGAGCAGTTCTTC	CASSSFMGNEQFF
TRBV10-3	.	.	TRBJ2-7	TGTGCCATCAGTGAGCCCCCGAGGGACGAGCAGTACTTC	CAISEPPRDEQYF
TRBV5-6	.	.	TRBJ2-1	TGTGCCAGCAGCTTACAGGTTTTGGAGGGCCATGAGCAGTTCTTC	CASSLQVLEGHEQFF
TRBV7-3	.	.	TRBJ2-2	TGTGCCAGCAGCCCCCGTGGCACCGGGGAGCTGTTTTTT	CASSPRGTGELFF
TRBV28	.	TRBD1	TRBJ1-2	TGTGCCAGCAGTAGGGGGACAGGCTATGGCTACACCTTC	CASSRGTGYGYTF
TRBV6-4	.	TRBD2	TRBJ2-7	TGTGCCAGGGGACTAGCGGGAGTGTACGAGCAGTACTTC	CARGLAGVYEQYF
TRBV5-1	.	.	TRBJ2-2	TGCGCCAGCAGCTTGGTTTTAGCGAACACCGGGGAGCTGTTTTTT	CASSLVLANTGELFF
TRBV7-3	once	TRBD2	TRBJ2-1	TGTGCCAGCAGTCTCATACATGGGGAGGGCCGCTACAATGAGCAGTTCTTC	CASSLIHGEGRYNEQFF
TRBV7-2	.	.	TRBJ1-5	TGTGCCAGCAGCTTAGATTTAGGGAGCAATCAGCCCCAGCATTTT	CASSLDLGSNQPQHF
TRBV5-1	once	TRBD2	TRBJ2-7	TGCGCCAGCAGCGCGGGAGGCCATTTCGACGAGCAGTACTTC	CASSAGGHFDEQYF
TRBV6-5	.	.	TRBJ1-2	TGTGCCAGCAGTTACTCCGAGTACTCTGTTAGCGGCTACACCTTC	CASSYSEYSVSGYTF
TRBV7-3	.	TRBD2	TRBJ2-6	TGTGCCAGCAGCTTAAGTACACTAGCGGGAACCGGGGCCAACGTCCTGACTTTC	CASSLSTLAGTGANVLTF
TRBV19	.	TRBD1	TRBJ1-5	TGTGCCAGCGAACCGGGACAGGGGCGCCTTAGCAATCAGCCCCAGCATTTT	CASEPGQGRLSNQPQHF
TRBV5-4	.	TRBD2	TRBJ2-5	TGTGCCAGCAGCTTGGCCAGGGGGTTAGCGGGAGTTGAGACCCAGTACTTC	CASSLARGLAGVETQYF
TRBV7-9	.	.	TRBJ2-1	TGTGCCAGCAGCCGCAATGGTGGGGGGCAGTTCTTC	CASSRNGGGQFF
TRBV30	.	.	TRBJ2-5	TGTGCCTGGAGGGCGTACGAGACCCAGTACTTC	CAWRAYETQYF
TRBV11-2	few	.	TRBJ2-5	TGTGCCAGCAGCTTTACGGGATCGGAGACCCAGTACTTC	CASSFTGSETQYF
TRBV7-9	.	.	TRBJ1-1	TGTGCCAGCAGCGATGACACTCTTAGCACTGAAGCTTTCTTT	CASSDDTLSTEAFF
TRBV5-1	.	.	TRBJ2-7	TGCGCCAGCAGCTCGGGACGGACTAATAGGGACTACGAGCAGTACTTC	CASSSGRTNRDYEQYF
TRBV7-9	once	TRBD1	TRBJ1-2	TGTGCCAGCAGCCAAGGACAGGCTCTAGGATATGGCTACACCTTC	CASSQGQALGYGYTF
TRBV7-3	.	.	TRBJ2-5	TGTGCCAGCAGCCGAGACATACAAGAGACCCAGTACTTC	CASSRDIQETQYF
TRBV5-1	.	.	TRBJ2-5	TGCGCCAGCAGCTTGGCAGGGGGGGAGACCCAGTACTTC	CASSLAGGETQYF
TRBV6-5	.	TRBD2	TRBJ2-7	TGTGCCAGCAGTTACTCGGGACTAGGGATCTACGAGCAGTACTTC	CASSYSGLGIYEQYF
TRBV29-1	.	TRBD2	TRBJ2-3	TGCAGCGTTGACCGCGGGGGGGGCGCAGATACGCAGTATTTT	CSVDRGGGADTQYF
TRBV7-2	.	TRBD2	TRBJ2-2	TGTGCCAGCAGCCAATTTACCGGGACTAGAAACACCGGGGAGCTGTTTTTT	CASSQFTGTRNTGELFF
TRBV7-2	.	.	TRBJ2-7	TGTGCCAGCAGCTTATTCAGTTCCTACGAGCAGTACTTC	CASSLFSSYEQYF
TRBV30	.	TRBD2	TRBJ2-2	TGTGCCTGCCCAAGCGGGGCGGGAGGCGGGGAGCTGTTTTTT	CACPSGAGGGELFF
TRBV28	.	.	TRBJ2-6	TGTGCCAGCAGTCCCAACCGGCCAGGCGTGGGGACTGGGGCCAACGTCCTGACTTTC	CASSPNRPGVGTGANVLTF
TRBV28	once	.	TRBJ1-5	TGTGCCAGCAGTCTTTCCTTGAGGACCGGTAGAAGACAGCCCCAGCATTTT	CASSLSLRTGRRQPQHF
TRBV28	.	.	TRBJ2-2	TGTGCCAGCAGTTCGATCGGATCGAACACCGGGGAGCTGTTTTTT	CASSSIGSNTGELFF
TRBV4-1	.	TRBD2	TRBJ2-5	TGCGCCAGCAGCCGCTACGGCCAGCGGGGTAAATCCCAAGAGACCCAGTACTTC	CASSRYGQRGKSQETQYF
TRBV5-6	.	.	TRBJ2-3	TGTGCCAGCAGCCCGAGCACAGATACGCAGTATTTT	CASSPSTDTQYF
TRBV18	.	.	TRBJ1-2	TGTGCCAGCTCACCTACCCGAACGCAGCCCGGGATCGACTATGGCTACACCTTC	CASSPTRTQPGIDYGYTF